Listed here are 29 T cell receptor beta chains from one sample, sequenced in a study of T cell repertoires in aging, cancer and after chemotherapy (dated by TCRdb to between 2018 and 2021). Sequencing used an Illumina MiSeq. Rearranged TRB sequences spanning V, D and J segments were amplified by multiplex touch-down PCR using a mixed TRB-A/B primer pool. TCRdb reanalyzed the raw reads on its own, using fastp at Q25 for trimming and MiXCR for clone calling, and kept in-frame beta chains. Every distinct CDR3 protein forms one entry, paired with its most common genes and DNA. Present in this sample are almost 9,500 distinct CDR3 sequences, under 35% of which were seen just once. Of the sample, 3.5% is held by the ten largest clones. TCR beta rearrangements were amplified from genomic DNA isolated from peripheral blood, not from sorted cells or RNA. Specimen: blood. All receptors come from a human donor in good health.

This clonotype is a singleton in its sample. The chain combines TRBV5-1 with TRBJ1-1; D remains ambiguous. Trimming left V 4 bases short and J 7 bases short, with 11 bases between. This CDR3 has 12 residues. Germline V gene sequence: CDR1 SGHRS, CDR2 YFSETQ. The CDR3 is CASSLGLGEAFF. CDR3 bases: TGCGCCAGCAGCCTCGGATTGGGTGAAGCTTTCTTT.

This clonotype was found a few times. The chain recombines TRBV30 with TRBJ2-1; D gene unclear. From germline, CDR1 is GTSNPN and CDR2 SVGIG (reference sequence). Between the trimmed V and J ends, which lost 5 bases and 8 bases, there was a span of 10 bases. This CDR3 spans 11 amino acids. CDR3 sequence (DNA): TGTGCCTGGGGGTTCGGCGATGAGCAGTTCTTC. Its protein is CAWGFGDEQFF.

The chain couples TRBV27 to TRBJ1-2, with a tentative D call TRBD1 (5 bases). V gave up 5 bases and J gave up 4 bases, with 11 bases separating them. This CDR3 spans 13 amino acids. CDR1 MNHEY and CDR2 SMNVEV come from the germline V gene (reference sequence). The CDR3 is CASSPLGAYGYTF. The DNA for the CDR3 is TGTGCCAGCAGTCCCCTCGGGGCCTATGGCTACACCTTC.

This clonotype was detected a few times. The J gene is TRBJ1-1, the V gene TRBV6-6; a possible D gene is TRBD1 (5 bases). V lost 6 bases, J lost 5 bases, and 16 bases lay in between. Per the germline V gene, CDR1 is MNHNY and CDR2 is SVGAGI (reference sequence). The CDR3 contains 14 residues. The CDR3 sequence is CASRLWGGGTEAFF. Here the CDR3 DNA reads TGTGCCAGCAGACTTTGGGGGGGTGGAACTGAAGCTTTCTTT.

The V and J genes are TRBV6-2 or TRBV6-3 and TRBJ2-7; D may be TRBD1 or TRBD2 (5 bases each). The ends were cut back, 4 bases at V and 0 bases at J, with 10 bases in the middle. CDR1 and CDR2 (germline): MNHEY, SVGEGT. CDR3 size: 14 residues. CDR3 residues: CASSFEGSSYEQYV. The CDR3 DNA follows: TGTGCCAGCAGTTTTGAGGGGAGCTCCTACGAGCAGTACGTC.

The chain has TRBV5-1 and TRBJ2-7, with 8 bases that match TRBD1. The V and J ends lost 1 base and 8 bases, in that order; junction bases with no gene match: 8. CDR1 and CDR2 (germline): SGHRS, YFSETQ. The CDR3 loop spans 14 amino acids. The CDR3 spells CASSLWTGKNQQYF. For the CDR3, the DNA is TGCGCCAGCAGCTTGTGGACAGGGAAAAATCAGCAGTACTTC.

V is TRBV5-1 and J is TRBJ2-2, with D uncertain. Deletions cut 6 bases from V and 0 bases from J, with 12 bases between. Germline CDR1 and CDR2: SGHRS and YFSETQ. This CDR3 has 15 amino acids. CDR3 sequence reads: CASTPSPPNTGELFF. The CDR3 DNA sequence: TGCGCCAGCACCCCTAGTCCCCCGAACACCGGGGAGCTGTTTTTT.

The count of this clonotype is one. V and J are TRBV5-1 and TRBJ1-1, with 8 bases aligning to TRBD1. The CDR3 runs to 14 residues. The V segment lost 5 bases and the J segment 0 bases; nucleotides outside the gene matches: 3. Germline CDR1 reads SGHRS; CDR2 reads YFSETQ. The CDR3 DNA reads as TGCGCCAGCAGTCAGGGGGCAATGAACACTGAAGCTTTCTTT. Residues: CASSQGAMNTEAFF.

This chain uses TRBV6-2 or TRBV6-3 with TRBJ1-5; D gene uncertain. The CDR3 is made up of 13 amino acids. Trimming took 6 bases from V and 7 from J, leaving 13 bases between them. CDR1 is MNHEY, CDR2 SVGEGT, per germline. The CDR3 here is CASRQRVEQPQHF. CDR3 DNA sequence: TGTGCCAGCAGACAGAGGGTGGAGCAGCCCCAGCATTTT.

This sequence joins TRBV27 and TRBJ1-1; D not certain. V was shortened by 5 bases and J by 3 bases, with 10 bases between the two germline ends. This CDR3 has 13 amino acids. Germline V gene lookup returns CDR1 MNHEY and CDR2 SMNVEV (reference sequence). For the CDR3, the DNA is TGTGCCAGCAGTATTCTTGGGGACACTGAAGCTTTCTTT. It specifies CASSILGDTEAFF.

The chain has TRBV10-3 and TRBJ2-4; no clear D. Per the germline V gene, CDR1 is ENHRY and CDR2 is SYGVKD. This CDR3 has 12 residues. V shed 0 bases and J shed 7 bases, with 4 bases lying between them. This CDR3 is CAISESVNIQYF. As DNA, the CDR3 is TGTGCCATCAGTGAGTCGGTGAACATTCAGTACTTC.

On this clonotype itself: One junction end disagrees with the germline gene, perhaps due to a read error. The rearrangement joins TRBV4-3 to TRBJ1-1; a weak D match, TRBD1 (6 bases). Germline CDR1 is LGHNA and CDR2 is YSLEER. The CDR3 runs 15 residues. CDR3 amino acids: CASSPSGHGNTEAFF. In DNA form, the CDR3 reads TGTGCCAGCAGCCCTTCGGGACACGGTAACACTGAAGCTTTCTTT.

This clonotype came up once. CDR3 region: CASSSPGVHGANVLTF. The CDR3 nucleotides read TGTGCCAGCAGTTCCCCCGGGGTTCATGGGGCCAACGTCCTGACTTTC. The chain combines TRBV28 with TRBJ2-6, with TRBD2 as a possible D gene (5 bases). Germline V gene sequence: CDR1 MDHEN, CDR2 SYDVKM. V was cut by 4 bases and J by 3 bases, with 13 bases left in between. The CDR3 is made up of 16 amino acids.

V is TRBV7-2 and J is TRBJ1-5; D ambiguous. Trimming stripped 1 base from V and 9 bases from J, with 10 bases between. Germline V gene data show CDR1 as SGHTA and CDR2 as FQGNSA. The CDR3 consists of 13 residues. CDR3 coding DNA: TGTGCCAGCAGCTTAGGGACTGAGAGGCCCCAGCATTTT. Protein: CASSLGTERPQHF.

The V call is TRBV10-3, the J call TRBJ2-3; D remains unclear. The CDR3 consists of 15 residues. The germline gives CDR1 ENHRY, CDR2 SYGVKD. Between the trimmed V and J ends, which lost 0 bases and 6 bases, there was a span of 13 bases. The CDR3 sequence is CAISESLTPEDTQYF. The CDR3 DNA reads as TGTGCCATCAGTGAGTCGTTGACACCCGAGGATACGCAGTATTTT.

The rearrangement joins TRBV18 to TRBJ2-7, with D tentatively TRBD2 (5 bases). Trimming shortened V by 2 bases and J by 5 bases, and 13 bases separated the two germline ends. Germline V gene lookup returns CDR1 KGHSH and CDR2 LQKENI. This CDR3 has 14 residues. The CDR3 reads CASSPTGRDHEQYF. The CDR3 DNA reads as TGTGCCAGCTCACCAACGGGAAGGGATCACGAGCAGTACTTC.

The chain has TRBV20-1 and TRBJ2-7, with unresolved D. This CDR3 spans 15 amino acids. V lost 1 base, J lost 6 bases, and 19 bases lay in between. Germline CDR1 and CDR2: DFQATT and SNEGSKA (reference sequence). CDR3 loop: CSARAKKNRGPEQYV. CDR3 coding DNA: TGCAGTGCTAGAGCCAAAAAGAACAGAGGCCCCGAGCAGTACGTC.

By share, this clonotype counts as medium-sized. The rearrangement uses TRBV29-1 and TRBJ1-2, with D perhaps matching TRBD1 (5 bases). The germline CDR1 and CDR2 sequences are SQVTM and ANQGSEA. The CDR3 has 13 residues. The germline V and J ends were trimmed by 4 bases and 6 bases, with 15 bases remaining between them. This CDR3 reads CSVGFRSGDGYTF. The CDR3 DNA reads TGCAGCGTTGGATTTCGGTCGGGGGATGGCTACACCTTC. The variable domain in full, with the rest retrieved from reference TRBV29-1 and TRBJ1-2, is SAVISQKPSRDICQRGTSLTIQCQVDSQVTMMFWYRQQPGQSLTLIATANQGSEATYESGFVIDKFPISRPNLTFSTLTVSNMSPEDSSIYLCSVGFRSGDGYTFGSGTRLTVV.

This clonotype was seen a handful of times. The chain recombines TRBV6-5 with TRBJ2-7; the match to TRBD1 covers 10 bases. Germline trimming cut 3 bases from V and 4 bases from J; bases unmatched to any gene: 6. Germline V CDR1 and CDR2: MNHEY, SVGAGI. This CDR3 spans 15 amino acids. CDR3 coding DNA: TGTGCCAGCAGTTATGGGACAGGGGATGGTTACGAGCAGTACTTC. The encoded protein is CASSYGTGDGYEQYF.

Only a few counts were recorded for this clonotype. This rearrangement joins TRBV20-1 to TRBJ2-5, with a tentative D call TRBD1 (6 bases). The germline V gene encodes CDR1 DFQATT and CDR2 SNEGSKA (reference sequence). The V and J ends lost 3 bases and 7 bases respectively, with 12 bases between them. The CDR3 loop spans 12 amino acids. The CDR3 here is CSARFQGTTQYF. CDR3 bases: TGCAGTGCTAGGTTTCAGGGGACGACCCAGTACTTC.

This CDR3 reads CASSHRDRPKQYV. The CDR3 region has the DNA TGTGCCAGCAGTCACCGGGACAGGCCGAAGCAGTACGTC. This chain uses TRBV28 with TRBJ2-7, with 8 bases matching TRBD1. This CDR3 spans 13 amino acids. CDR1 MDHEN and CDR2 SYDVKM come from the germline V gene. With 5 bases clipped from V and 8 bases from J, the junction kept 8 bases outside the gene matches.

This chain links TRBV15 with TRBJ2-3; TRBD2 agrees at 7 bases. The length of the CDR3 is 14 residues. The V and J ends lost 5 bases and 5 bases, in that order; junction bases with no gene match: 7. CDR1 and CDR2 from the germline V gene are LNHNV and YYDKDF (reference sequence). The CDR3, as DNA: TGTGCCACCAGCGTAACTAGCGATCAAGATACGCAGTATTTT. It is translated as CATSVTSDQDTQYF. Based on the CDR3 plus reference TRBV15 and TRBJ2-3, the full variable domain is DAMVIQNPRYQVTQFGKPVTLSCSQTLNHNVMYWYQQKSSQAPKLLFHYYDKDFNNEADTPDNFQSRRPNTSFCFLDIRSPGLGDTAMYLCATSVTSDQDTQYFGPGTRLTVL.

Only a few counts were recorded for this clonotype. The chain uses TRBV18 and TRBJ2-7, with 9 bases lining up with TRBD1. The CDR3 has 16 amino acids. Germline V gene data show CDR1 as KGHSH and CDR2 as LQKENI. The V and J ends lost 4 bases and 2 bases, in that order; junction bases with no gene match: 9. The DNA of the CDR3 is TGTGCCAGCTCACAACAGGGGGCCTCCCCTACCTACGAGCAGTACGTC. This codes for CASSQQGASPTYEQYV.

This chain links TRBV5-6 with TRBJ1-4; D unclear. CDR3 length: 14 amino acids. From germline, CDR1 is SGHDT and CDR2 YYEEEE. Trimming removed 2 bases at V and 4 bases at J, with 9 bases between. CDR3 region: CASSFRSFNEKLFF. DNA of the CDR3: TGTGCCAGCAGCTTTAGAAGTTTTAATGAAAAACTGTTTTTT.

This clonotype has more than one count but fewer than ten. One junction end disagrees with the germline gene, perhaps due to a read error. The chain uses TRBV4-3 and TRBJ1-2, with 7 bases matching TRBD1. Per germline, CDR1 LGHNA and CDR2 YSLEER. The CDR3 runs 13 residues. The CDR3 is CASSQLTGDGYTF. The CDR3 DNA is TGTGCCAGCAGCCAACTTACAGGGGATGGCTACACCTTC.

This clonotype showed up just once. The genes are TRBV11-2 and TRBJ2-1, with no clear D. CDR3 length: 13 amino acids. CDR1 and CDR2 from the germline V gene are SGHAT and FQNNGV. V gave up 1 base and J gave up 9 bases, with 10 bases separating them. CDR3 in DNA: TGTGCCAGCAGCTTAGCAAGCGCCACTGAGCAGTTCTTC. The encoded protein is CASSLASATEQFF.

This clonotype counts as medium-sized. The rearrangement joins TRBV30 to TRBJ1-2; D is unclear. Per the germline V gene, CDR1 is GTSNPN and CDR2 is SVGIG (reference sequence). CDR3 length equals 13 residues. V was shortened by 3 bases and J by 2 bases, with 10 bases between the two germline ends. DNA for the CDR3: TGTGCCTGGAGATCAGACGAGAACTATGGCTACACCTTC. It codes for CAWRSDENYGYTF.

The gene calls are TRBV7-2 and TRBJ1-2; 9 nucleotides agree with TRBD1. CDR1 is SGHTA, CDR2 FQGNSA, per germline. V was pared by 7 bases and J by 8 bases, with 11 bases of the junction left unmatched. The CDR3 has 14 amino acids. This chain's CDR3 is CASISDRGKFGYTF. The DNA for the CDR3 is TGTGCCAGCATCTCAGACAGGGGGAAATTCGGCTACACCTTC.

This chain links TRBV4-1 with TRBJ2-7; the D gene is possibly TRBD2 (5 bases). The J call may be wrong; the DNA end is better matched by TRBJ2-5. The V gene's germline CDR1 is MGHRA and CDR2 YSYEKL. The CDR3 consists of 15 residues. The CDR3 sequence is CASSQDRTGPGTQYF. The CDR3 DNA follows: TGCGCCAGCAGCCAAGATAGGACTGGCCCTGGGACCCAGTACTTC.